This paragraph reports one T cell receptor (beta chain). One entry per CDR3 protein, without DNA, is what TCRdb gives after re-calling the 5' RACE reads. The record lists 300,000 to 350,000 distinct CDR3 sequences, of which the ten most abundant hold approximately 2%. CDR1 and CDR2 from the germline V gene are DFQATT and SNEGSKA (reference sequence). The CDR3 totals 16 residues. The sample belongs to a study of monozygotic twins with inflammatory bowel disease. The chain recombines TRBV20-1 with TRBJ2-7; TCRdb calls TRBD1, which cannot be checked without DNA. Sequencing was performed on blood. The clonotype originates from a human donor with ulcerative colitis or Crohn's disease, or a healthy co-twin of an affected twin (not recorded which). The CDR3 protein is CSASERSRTGVPEQYF.